The rows below give T cell receptor beta chains drawn from one sample of a study of shared clonotypes between healthy human individuals. TCRdb keeps only in-frame clones here, not all; method: immunoSEQ multiplex PCR. The sample comprises more than 2 million clones, approximately 94% of which are singletons, and 0.1% to 0.15% rests with the top ten. Sequenced: naive CD4+ T cells sorted from blood. These receptors were collected from a man younger than 35 in good health. CDR3s include the opening cysteine and the closing phenylalanine or tryptophan. Fields, in order: CDR3 protein, D gene, V gene, J gene. D genes are given only for firm matches.

CDR3: CASSVSLRGDNEQFF; D: NA; V: TRBV7-9; J: TRBJ2-1
CDR3: CASSPWVSGANVLTF; D: NA; V: TRBV6-1; J: TRBJ2-6
CDR3: CASSLGLADQETQYF; D: TRBD2; V: TRBV5-4; J: TRBJ2-5
CDR3: CASSLPGLAGHNEQFF; D: TRBD2; V: TRBV5-4; J: TRBJ2-1
CDR3: CASSWDRGNSPLHF; D: TRBD1; V: TRBV2; J: TRBJ1-6
CDR3: CASSQRGPPINEQFF; D: NA; V: TRBV4-2; J: TRBJ2-1
CDR3: CASSPPGTDTQYF; D: NA; V: TRBV28; J: TRBJ2-3
CDR3: CASSLVWLADEETQYF; D: TRBD2; V: TRBV7-9; J: TRBJ2-5
CDR3: CASSEVGHRTDTQYF; D: NA; V: TRBV2; J: TRBJ2-3
CDR3: CASSRDRNTEAFF; D: TRBD1; V: TRBV2; J: TRBJ1-1
CDR3: CASSGYTDTQYF; D: NA; V: TRBV5-1; J: TRBJ2-3
CDR3: CASHPAGDYEQYF; D: NA; V: TRBV2; J: TRBJ2-7
CDR3: CASRLWGAPQHF; D: NA; V: TRBV28; J: TRBJ1-5
CDR3: CASSDMTGLNYEQYF; D: TRBD1; V: TRBV25-1; J: TRBJ2-7
CDR3: CASSLRTGTPGELFF; D: TRBD1; V: TRBV5-1; J: TRBJ2-2
CDR3: CASSQSDTNTGELFF; D: NA; V: TRBV4-1; J: TRBJ2-2
CDR3: CASSLRGGQIMNTEAFF; D: TRBD1; V: TRBV7-3; J: TRBJ1-1
CDR3: CASSRMDIGVEQYF; D: NA; V: TRBV18; J: TRBJ2-7
CDR3: CASSFGTGGYSNQPQHF; D: TRBD1; V: TRBV7-2; J: TRBJ1-5
CDR3: CASRQGLTNEKLFF; D: TRBD1; V: TRBV19; J: TRBJ1-4
CDR3: CASSGTAGKAFF; D: NA; V: TRBV2; J: TRBJ1-1
CDR3: CASSRPLGASNQPQHF; D: NA; V: TRBV28; J: TRBJ1-5
CDR3: CASSEMGTDQETQYF; D: NA; V: TRBV25-1; J: TRBJ2-5
CDR3: CASSLRTGNNQPQHF; D: TRBD1; V: TRBV28; J: TRBJ1-5
CDR3: CSVSLLDYGYTF; D: NA; V: TRBV29-1; J: TRBJ1-2